This passage covers 13 T cell receptor beta chains from one sample sequenced in a study of shared clonotypes between healthy human individuals. The table came from immunoSEQ multiplex PCR; TCRdb's copy has only in-frame clones and leaves some out. The sample has about a million clones, around 80% seen once. Sequences were obtained from memory CD4+ T cells sorted from blood. Subset described: CD45RA-negative fraction. These receptors all stem from a man younger than 35 in good health.

This clone was observed a few times. This rearrangement joins TRBV2 to TRBJ1-2; D is unresolved. Per germline, CDR1 SNHLY and CDR2 FYNNEI. Trimming pared 7 bases from V and 4 bases from J, leaving 16 bases between. This CDR3 has 14 residues. The CDR3 bases are TGTGCCAGCATGGGTACGAGGAACCCCTATGGCTACACCTTC. Its protein product is CASMGTRNPYGYTF. Variable domain in full (rest from reference TRBV2 and TRBJ1-2): EPEVTQTPSHQVTQMGQEVILRCVPISNHLYFYWYRQILGQKVEFLVSFYNNEISEKSEIFDDQFSVERPDGSNFTLKIRSTKLEDSAMYFCASMGTRNPYGYTFGSGTRLTVV.

The chain has TRBV9 and TRBJ2-3; unclear D gene. CDR1 and CDR2 from the germline V gene are SGDLS and YYNGEE. The CDR3 is 13 residues long. Trimming took off 3 bases at V and 7 bases at J, with 12 bases between the two ends. The CDR3 is CASSAPVGHTQYF. The CDR3 bases are TGTGCCAGCAGCGCCCCTGTGGGCCATACGCAGTATTTT. The full variable domain, rest sourced from reference TRBV9 and TRBJ2-3, is DSGVTQTPKHLITATGQRVTLRCSPRSGDLSVYWYQQSLDQGLQFLIQYYNGEERAKGNILERFSAQQFPDLHSELNLSSLELGDSALYFCASSAPVGHTQYFGPGTRLTVL.

The chain recombines TRBV6-5 with TRBJ2-5; 7 nucleotides agree with TRBD2. The CDR3 is 14 residues long. Germline values: CDR1 MNHEY, CDR2 SVGAGI. J lost 5 bases, V lost 3 bases, and 6 bases had no gene match. The CDR3 sequence: CASSYSAGAETQYF. DNA for the CDR3: TGTGCCAGCAGTTATTCGGCGGGAGCGGAGACCCAGTACTTC.

The chain links TRBV30 to TRBJ2-3; a possible D gene is TRBD2 (7 bases). Germline V lookup: CDR1 GTSNPN, CDR2 SVGIG (reference sequence). This CDR3 has 15 amino acids. Trimming took off 1 base at V and 0 bases at J, with 11 bases between the two ends. Here the CDR3 DNA reads TGTGCCTGGAGTGCGGGGGGCACTAGCACAGATACGCAGTATTTT. It translates to CAWSAGGTSTDTQYF. Full variable domain (missing parts from reference TRBV30 and TRBJ2-3): SQTIHQWPATLVQPVGSPLSLECTVEGTSNPNLYWYRQAAGRGLQLLFYSVGIGQISSEVPQNLSASRPQDRQFILSSKKLLLSDSGFYLCAWSAGGTSTDTQYFGPGTRLTVL.

The rearrangement uses TRBV7-9 and TRBJ1-1; D remains ambiguous. Germline V gene data show CDR1 as SEHNR and CDR2 as FQNEAQ (reference sequence). Between the trimmed V and J ends, which lost 4 bases and 0 bases, there was a span of 9 bases. The CDR3 extends over 14 amino acids. CDR3 protein: CASSSRDMNTEAFF. The CDR3 DNA reads TGTGCCAGCAGCTCGAGGGATATGAACACTGAAGCTTTCTTT.

The rearrangement joins TRBV5-1 to TRBJ2-2; D perhaps matches TRBD1 (5 bases). Trimming left V 0 bases short and J 6 bases short, with 18 bases between. Germline V gene lookup returns CDR1 SGHRS and CDR2 YFSETQ. This CDR3 has 17 amino acids. CDR3 in DNA: TGCGCCAGCAGCTTGGAATTGGGCAGGGTGTACGCCGGGGAGCTGTTTTTT. Encoded protein: CASSLELGRVYAGELFF.

As regards this clone: Other DNA sequences from this sample encode an identical CDR3 as well. This rearrangement joins TRBV5-1 to TRBJ2-5; 9 nucleotides line up with TRBD2. The CDR3 runs 14 residues. CDR1 and CDR2 from the germline V gene are SGHRS and YFSETQ. Trimming removed 4 bases from V and 2 bases from J; junction bases left unmatched: 3. CDR3 residues: CASSLTSGQETQYF. CDR3 sequence (DNA): TGCGCCAGCAGCCTAACTAGCGGGCAAGAGACCCAGTACTTC.

The chain recombines TRBV27 with TRBJ2-7, with 10 bases that match TRBD1. CDR3 size: 15 residues. The V segment lost 3 bases and the J segment 5 bases; nucleotides outside the gene matches: 7. Germline V gene data show CDR1 as MNHEY and CDR2 as SMNVEV (reference sequence). The CDR3 DNA sequence: TGTGCCAGCAGTTTTGAGGGACAGGGGTCCAACGAGCAGTACTTC. As protein: CASSFEGQGSNEQYF.

The genes are TRBV7-8 and TRBJ2-5, with D maybe TRBD2 (6 bases). The CDR3 has 15 residues. Per the germline V gene, CDR1 is SGHVS and CDR2 is FQNEAQ. V lost 5 bases and J lost 1, with 14 bases in between. CDR3 sequence (DNA): TGTGCCAGCAGCCCACCGGGACTTATCCAAGAGACCCAGTACTTC. This translates into CASSPPGLIQETQYF. The full variable domain, in which reference TRBV7-8 and TRBJ2-5 provide the parts outside the CDR3, is GAGVSQSPRYKVAKRGQDVALRCDPISGHVSLFWYQQALGQGPEFLTYFQNEAQLDKSGLPSDRFFAERPEGSVSTLKIQRTQQEDSAVYLCASSPPGLIQETQYFGPGTRLLVL.

V gene TRBV7-8 combines with J gene TRBJ1-5, with 9 bases aligning to TRBD1. Looked up from germline, CDR1 is SGHVS and CDR2 is FQNEAQ. This CDR3 is built from 13 residues. V lost 5 bases to trimming and J lost 6 bases; unmatched junction nucleotides: 2. The chain's CDR3 is CASSPTGGQPQHF. The CDR3, as DNA: TGTGCCAGCAGCCCGACAGGGGGTCAGCCCCAGCATTTT.

J is TRBJ2-2 and V is TRBV7-2; 8 positions agree with TRBD2. The CDR3 is made up of 14 amino acids. CDR1 is SGHTA and CDR2 is FQGNSA in the germline V gene. J gave up 5 bases and V 5 bases, and 4 bases lay outside the gene matches. Here the CDR3 DNA reads TGTGCCAGCAGCCCGAGCGGGGGTACCGGGGAGCTGTTTTTT. Translated, it gives CASSPSGGTGELFF.

This clone was picked up one time. This chain connects TRBV7-2 to TRBJ2-3; TRBD1 matches 10 bases. In germline, CDR1 is SGHTA, CDR2 FQGNSA. The CDR3 is 15 residues long. V trimming: 5 bases; J trimming: 2 bases; junction bases outside the gene matches: 4. The CDR3 nucleotides read TGTGCCAGCAGCAGACAGGGGGCCGACACAGATACGCAGTATTTT. It specifies CASSRQGADTDTQYF.

V usage is TRBV6-5 and J usage is TRBJ1-2; 7 positions match TRBD1. V trimming: 2 bases; J trimming: 5 bases; junction bases outside the gene matches: 8. In germline, CDR1 is MNHEY, CDR2 SVGAGI. The CDR3 spans 15 residues. The CDR3 sequence is CASSYRGHGFYGYTF. The CDR3 DNA sequence: TGTGCCAGCAGTTACAGGGGGCATGGTTTTTATGGCTACACCTTC.